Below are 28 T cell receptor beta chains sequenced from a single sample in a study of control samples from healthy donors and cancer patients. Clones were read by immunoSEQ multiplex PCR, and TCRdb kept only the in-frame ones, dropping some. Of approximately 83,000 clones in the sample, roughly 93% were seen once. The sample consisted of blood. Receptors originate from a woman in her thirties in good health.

CDR3 sequence (DNA): TGTGCCAGTAGTGAATGGAGGGGAAACACCATATATTTT. As protein: CASSEWRGNTIYF. This sequence joins TRBV19 and TRBJ1-3; no definite D call. The ends were cut back, 5 bases at V and 4 bases at J, with 9 bases in the middle. The CDR3 extends over 13 amino acids. Germline values: CDR1 LNHDA, CDR2 SQIVND (reference sequence).

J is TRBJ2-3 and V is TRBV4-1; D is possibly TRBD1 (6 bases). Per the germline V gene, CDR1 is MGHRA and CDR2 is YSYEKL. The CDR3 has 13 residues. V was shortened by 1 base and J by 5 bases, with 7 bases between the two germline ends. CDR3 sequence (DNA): TGCGCCAGCAGCCAAGTAGGGGGAGATACGCAGTATTTT. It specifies CASSQVGGDTQYF.

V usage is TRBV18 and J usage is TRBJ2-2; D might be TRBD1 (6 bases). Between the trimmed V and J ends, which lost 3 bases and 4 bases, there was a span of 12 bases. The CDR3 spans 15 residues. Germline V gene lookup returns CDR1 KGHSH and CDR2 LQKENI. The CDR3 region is CASSPWTATTGELFF. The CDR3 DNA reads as TGTGCCAGCTCACCCTGGACAGCCACCACCGGGGAGCTGTTTTTT.

CDR3 residues: CASSYRRVSEGEQFF. CDR3 DNA sequence: TGTGCCAGCAGTTACAGACGGGTCAGTGAGGGTGAGCAGTTCTTC. The chain uses TRBV6-5 and TRBJ2-1; perhaps TRBD2 as D (5 bases). Germline V gene lookup returns CDR1 MNHEY and CDR2 SVGAGI. CDR3 length equals 15 residues. The germline V and J ends were trimmed by 2 bases and 9 bases, with 17 bases remaining between them.

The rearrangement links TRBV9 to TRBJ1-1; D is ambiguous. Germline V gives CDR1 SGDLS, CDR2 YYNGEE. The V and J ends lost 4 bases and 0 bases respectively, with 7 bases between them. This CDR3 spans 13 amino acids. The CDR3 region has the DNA TGTGCCAGCAGCCTAAAGGTGAACACTGAAGCTTTCTTT. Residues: CASSLKVNTEAFF.

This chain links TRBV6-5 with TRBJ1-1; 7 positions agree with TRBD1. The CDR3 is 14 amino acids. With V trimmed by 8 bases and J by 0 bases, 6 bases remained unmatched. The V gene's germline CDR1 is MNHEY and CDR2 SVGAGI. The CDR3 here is CASVTTGMNTEAFF. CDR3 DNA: TGTGCCAGCGTCACGACAGGGATGAACACTGAAGCTTTCTTT.

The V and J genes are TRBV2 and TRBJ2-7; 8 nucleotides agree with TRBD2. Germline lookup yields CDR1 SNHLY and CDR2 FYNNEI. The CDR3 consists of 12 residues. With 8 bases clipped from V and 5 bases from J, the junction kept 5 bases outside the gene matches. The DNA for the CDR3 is TGTGCCAGCGGGACTAGATTCCACGAGCAGTACTTC. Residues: CASGTRFHEQYF.

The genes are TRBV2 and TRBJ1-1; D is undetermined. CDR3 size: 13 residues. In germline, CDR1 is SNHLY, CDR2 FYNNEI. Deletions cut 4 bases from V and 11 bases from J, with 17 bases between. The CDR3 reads CASSGWVREWAFF. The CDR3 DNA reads TGTGCCAGCAGTGGGTGGGTGAGGGAGTGGGCTTTCTTT.

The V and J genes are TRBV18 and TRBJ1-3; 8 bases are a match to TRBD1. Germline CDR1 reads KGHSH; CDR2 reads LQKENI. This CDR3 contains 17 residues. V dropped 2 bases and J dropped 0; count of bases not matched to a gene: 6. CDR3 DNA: TGTGCCAGCTCACCATCTACAGGGGGGAGCTCTGGAAACACCATATATTTT. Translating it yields CASSPSTGGSSGNTIYF.

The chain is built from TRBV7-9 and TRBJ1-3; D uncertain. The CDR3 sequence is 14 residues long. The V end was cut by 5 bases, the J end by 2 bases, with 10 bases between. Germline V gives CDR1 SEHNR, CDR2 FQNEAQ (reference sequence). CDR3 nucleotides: TGTGCCAGCAGCCCCTACGATGCTGGAAACACCATATATTTT. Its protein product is CASSPYDAGNTIYF.

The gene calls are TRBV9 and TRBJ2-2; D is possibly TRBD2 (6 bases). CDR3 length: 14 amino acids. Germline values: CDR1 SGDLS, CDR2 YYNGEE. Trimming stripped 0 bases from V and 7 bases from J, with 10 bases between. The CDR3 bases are TGTGCCAGCAGCGTAGTTTTTAGCGGCGGGGAGCTGTTTTTT. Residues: CASSVVFSGGELFF.

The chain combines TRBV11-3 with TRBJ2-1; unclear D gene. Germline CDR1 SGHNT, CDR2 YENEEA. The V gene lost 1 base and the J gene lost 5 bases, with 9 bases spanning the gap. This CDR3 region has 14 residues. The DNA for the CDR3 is TGTGCCAGCAGCTTAGCGGGCCTAAACAATGAGCAGTTCTTC. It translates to CASSLAGLNNEQFF.

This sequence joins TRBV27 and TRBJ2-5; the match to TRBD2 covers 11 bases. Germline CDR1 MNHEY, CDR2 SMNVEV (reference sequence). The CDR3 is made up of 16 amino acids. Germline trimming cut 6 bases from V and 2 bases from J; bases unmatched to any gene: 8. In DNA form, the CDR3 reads TGTGCCAGCAGCAAACTAGCGGGAGTGCTGCAAGAGACCCAGTACTTC. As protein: CASSKLAGVLQETQYF.

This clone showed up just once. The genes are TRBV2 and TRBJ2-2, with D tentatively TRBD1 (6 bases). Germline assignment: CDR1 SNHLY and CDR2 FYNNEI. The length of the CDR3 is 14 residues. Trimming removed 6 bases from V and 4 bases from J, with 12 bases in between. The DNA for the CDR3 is TGTGCCAGCAGCGAATACAGGGCCACCGGGGAGCTGTTTTTT. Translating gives CASSEYRATGELFF.

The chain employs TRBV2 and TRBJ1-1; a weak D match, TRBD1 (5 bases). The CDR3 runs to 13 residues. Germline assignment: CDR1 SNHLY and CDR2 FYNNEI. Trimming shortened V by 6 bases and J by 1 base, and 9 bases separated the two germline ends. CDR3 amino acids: CASRKGWNTEAFF. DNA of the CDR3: TGTGCCAGCAGAAAGGGGTGGAACACTGAAGCTTTCTTT.

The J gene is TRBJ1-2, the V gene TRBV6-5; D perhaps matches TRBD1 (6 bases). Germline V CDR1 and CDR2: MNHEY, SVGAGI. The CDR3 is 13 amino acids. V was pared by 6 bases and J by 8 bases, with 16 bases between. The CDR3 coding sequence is TGTGCCAGCAGAGTCGGGGGGCGCAGGGGCTACACCTTC. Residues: CASRVGGRRGYTF.

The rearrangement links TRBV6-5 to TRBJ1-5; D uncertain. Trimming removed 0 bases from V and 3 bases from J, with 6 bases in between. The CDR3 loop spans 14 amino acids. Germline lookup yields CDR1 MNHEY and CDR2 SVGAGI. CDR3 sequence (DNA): TGTGCCAGCAGTTACTCGTATGCCAATCAGCCCCAGCATTTT. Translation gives CASSYSYANQPQHF.

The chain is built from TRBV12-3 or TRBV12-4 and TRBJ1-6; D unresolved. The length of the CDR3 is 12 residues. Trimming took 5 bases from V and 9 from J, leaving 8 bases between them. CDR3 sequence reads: CASSGLVSPLHF. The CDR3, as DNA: TGTGCCAGCAGTGGTTTGGTTTCACCCCTCCACTTT.

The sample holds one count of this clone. The CDR3 spells CASSLVWPVEQGVVGEQFF. The CDR3 DNA is TGTGCCAGCAGCTTAGTTTGGCCAGTAGAACAGGGGGTAGTGGGTGAGCAGTTCTTC. The rearrangement joins TRBV13 to TRBJ2-1, with 8 bases fitting TRBD1. CDR3 length: 19 residues. V lost 1 base and J lost 9; bases outside the gene matches: 20. Germline CDR1 is PRHDT and CDR2 is FYEKMQ (reference sequence).

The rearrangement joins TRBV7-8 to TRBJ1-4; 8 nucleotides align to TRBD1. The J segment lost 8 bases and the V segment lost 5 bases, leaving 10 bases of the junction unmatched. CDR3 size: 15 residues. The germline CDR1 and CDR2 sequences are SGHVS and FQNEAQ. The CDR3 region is CASSARGRGREKLFF. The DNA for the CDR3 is TGTGCCAGCAGCGCTAGGGGCAGGGGGCGAGAAAAACTGTTTTTT. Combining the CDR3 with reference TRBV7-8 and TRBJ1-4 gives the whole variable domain GAGVSQSPRYKVAKRGQDVALRCDPISGHVSLFWYQQALGQGPEFLTYFQNEAQLDKSGLPSDRFFAERPEGSVSTLKIQRTQQEDSAVYLCASSARGRGREKLFFGSGTQLSVL.

The CDR3 DNA sequence: TGTGCCAGCAGGGGACACAATAGCAATCAGCCCCAGCATTTT. This sequence encodes CASRGHNSNQPQHF. The chain links TRBV6-5 to TRBJ1-5, with TRBD1 as a possible D gene (6 bases). The CDR3 runs to 14 residues. Germline CDR1 and CDR2: MNHEY and SVGAGI. The V gene lost 6 bases and the J gene lost 0 bases, with 9 bases spanning the gap.

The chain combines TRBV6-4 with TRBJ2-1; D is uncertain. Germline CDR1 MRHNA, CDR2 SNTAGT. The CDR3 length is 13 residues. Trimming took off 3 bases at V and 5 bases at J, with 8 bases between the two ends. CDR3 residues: CASSEKSNNEQFF. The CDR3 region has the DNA TGTGCCAGCAGTGAGAAGAGTAACAATGAGCAGTTCTTC.

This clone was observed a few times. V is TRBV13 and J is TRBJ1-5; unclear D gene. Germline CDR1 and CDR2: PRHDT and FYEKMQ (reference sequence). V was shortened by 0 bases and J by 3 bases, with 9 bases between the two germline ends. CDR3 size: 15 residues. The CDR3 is CASSLGSGLNQPQHF. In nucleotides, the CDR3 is TGTGCCAGCAGCTTAGGCTCAGGTCTCAATCAGCCCCAGCATTTT.

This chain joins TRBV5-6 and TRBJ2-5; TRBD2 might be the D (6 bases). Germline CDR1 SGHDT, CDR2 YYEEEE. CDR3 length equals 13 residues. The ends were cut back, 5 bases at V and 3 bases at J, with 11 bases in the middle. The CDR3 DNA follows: TGTGCCAGCAGGAGGGGACTGGAAGAGACCCAGTACTTC. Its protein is CASRRGLEETQYF. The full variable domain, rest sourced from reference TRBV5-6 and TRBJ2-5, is DAGVTQSPTHLIKTRGQQVTLRCSPKSGHDTVSWYQQALGQGPQFIFQYYEEEERQRGNFPDRFSGHQFPNYSSELNVNALLLGDSALYLCASRRGLEETQYFGPGTRLLVL.

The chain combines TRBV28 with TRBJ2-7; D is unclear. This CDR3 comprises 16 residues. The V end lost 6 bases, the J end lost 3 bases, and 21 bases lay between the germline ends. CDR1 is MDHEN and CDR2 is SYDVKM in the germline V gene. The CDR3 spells CASSQPRGRVNYEQYF. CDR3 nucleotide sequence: TGTGCCAGCAGCCAGCCCAGAGGACGGGTTAACTACGAGCAGTACTTC.

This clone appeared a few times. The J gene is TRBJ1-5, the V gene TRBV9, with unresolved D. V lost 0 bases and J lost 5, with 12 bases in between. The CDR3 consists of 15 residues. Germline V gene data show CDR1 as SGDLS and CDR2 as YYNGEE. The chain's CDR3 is CASSVGAGRYQPQHF. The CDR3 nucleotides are TGTGCCAGCAGCGTAGGTGCGGGCCGCTATCAGCCCCAGCATTTT.

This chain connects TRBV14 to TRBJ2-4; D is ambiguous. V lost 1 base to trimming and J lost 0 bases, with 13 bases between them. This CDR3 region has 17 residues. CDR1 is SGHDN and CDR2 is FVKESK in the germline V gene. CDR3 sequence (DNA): TGTGCCAGCAGCCAAGGTGGCCTTGTACTAGCCAAAAACATTCAGTACTTC. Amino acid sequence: CASSQGGLVLAKNIQYF.

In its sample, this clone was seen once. CDR3 bases: TGTGCCAGCAGCTTAGGTCCGGGGACGCACTACGAGCAGTACTTC. Protein product: CASSLGPGTHYEQYF. V usage is TRBV11-2 and J usage is TRBJ2-7, with D perhaps matching TRBD1 or TRBD2 (5 bases each). Germline CDR1 reads SGHAT; CDR2 reads FQNNGV. CDR3 length: 15 residues. Trimming stripped 1 base from V and 3 bases from J, with 13 bases between.